A single sample is the source of the 27 T cell receptor beta chains below, sequenced in a study of glioma-infiltrating T cells. Using RNA template, CDR3s of TCR alpha and beta were amplified with iRepertoire arm-PCR. TCRdb re-called the multiplex PCR reads through MiXCR, storing one row per CDR3 protein. The sample yields a few hundred thousand distinct CDR3 sequences, 41% seen once. The sequenced material came from glioma tissue, nonneoplastic brain tissue, or PBMCs (not recorded which). Receptors were obtained from a human donor with low-grade glioma or glioblastoma, undergoing nonglioma brain surgery, or in good health (not recorded which).

The chain uses TRBV19 and TRBJ2-7; 11 bases align to TRBD2. The CDR3 length is 14 residues. Unmatched junction bases numbered 2, after V lost 3 bases and J lost 4 bases. Germline values: CDR1 LNHDA, CDR2 SQIVND (reference sequence). CDR3 DNA: TGTGCCAGTAGTATGGGGACTAGCGGTTACGAGCAGTACTTC. Translated: CASSMGTSGYEQYF.

The chain has TRBV7-6 and TRBJ1-1; 7 bases agree with TRBD1. The CDR3 spans 15 residues. Germline CDR1 reads SGHVS; CDR2 reads FNYEAQ. V lost 5 bases to trimming and J lost 5 bases; unmatched junction nucleotides: 11. CDR3 amino acids: CASSPKEGAATEAFF. CDR3 nucleotides: TGTGCCAGCAGCCCCAAGGAGGGGGCGGCGACTGAAGCTTTCTTT.

This clonotype was counted ten times or more. This CDR3 is CASSSRRLLETDTQYF. The DNA of the CDR3 is TGTGCCAGCAGCTCCAGACGGCTTCTGGAGACAGATACGCAGTATTTT. The V call is TRBV6-2 or TRBV6-3, the J call TRBJ2-3; D is ambiguous. The CDR3 contains 16 residues. With 6 bases removed from V and 3 bases from J, the gap between germline ends came to 19 bases. Germline CDR1 and CDR2: MNHEY and SVGEGT.

The chain carries TRBV19 and TRBJ1-1; TRBD1 might be the D (6 bases). The CDR3 is made up of 14 amino acids. From germline, CDR1 is LNHDA and CDR2 SQIVND (reference sequence). Trimming cost V 5 bases and J 4 bases, with 14 bases left between them. This CDR3 reads CASSPRSGATEAFF. The CDR3, as DNA: TGTGCCAGTAGTCCCCGATCAGGGGCCACTGAAGCTTTCTTT.

About this clonotype: This could be a read error, since a much larger clone is one nucleotide away. The rearrangement joins TRBV27 to TRBJ2-1; D is undetermined. This CDR3 region has 12 residues. Germline V gene lookup returns CDR1 MNHEY and CDR2 SMNVEV (reference sequence). The DNA of the CDR3 is TGTACCAGCAGAACAGCCTGGCATGAGCAGTTCTTC. Protein: CTSRTAWHEQFF.

This clonotype was seen only once. A read error is likely, as this CDR3 ends without the conserved phenylalanine or tryptophan. This chain links TRBV4-3 with TRBJ1-2; TRBD1 matches 8 bases. Germline CDR1 and CDR2: LGHNA and YSLEER. The CDR3 has 14 residues. Trimming at V came to 4 bases and at J to 4 bases, leaving 5 bases not matched to a gene. As DNA, the CDR3 is TGCGCCAGCAGCCCGGGGACAGGCGGCTATGGCTACACCTCC. It encodes CASSPGTGGYGYTS.

This clonotype occurred many times. The genes are TRBV28 and TRBJ2-3, with TRBD1 matching over 8 bases. This CDR3 is built from 15 residues. Germline loops: CDR1 MDHEN, CDR2 SYDVKM. V trimming: 4 bases; J trimming: 0 bases; junction bases outside the gene matches: 3. The CDR3 loop reads CASSSTGGSTDTQYF. The CDR3 DNA sequence: TGTGCCAGCAGTTCAACAGGGGGTAGCACAGATACGCAGTATTTT.

As for this clonotype: This sequence may be a read error, since a much larger clone differs from it by one base. CDR3 sequence reads: CSAGGTGGDTEAFF. The DNA of the CDR3 is TGCAGTGCTGGAGGGACAGGGGGGGATACTGAAGCTTTCTTT. The rearrangement uses TRBV20-1 and TRBJ1-1; TRBD1 agrees at 11 bases. In germline, CDR1 is DFQATT, CDR2 SNEGSKA (reference sequence). Unmatched junction bases numbered 7, after V lost 5 bases and J lost 5 bases. The CDR3 has 14 residues.

As to this clonotype: A much larger clone lies one base from this, so it may be a read error. The chain joins TRBV6-1 to TRBJ1-2; D is uncertain. The V gene's germline CDR1 is MNHNS and CDR2 SASEGT. The CDR3 consists of 14 residues. The CDR3 coding sequence is TGTGCCAGCAGGCATCAAACCCCCGGGAATCCGCAGCTCTTC. This gives the protein CASRHQTPGNPQLF.

This chain uses TRBV29-1 with TRBJ2-1; D uncertain. CDR3 size: 14 residues. V was clipped by 8 bases and J by 3 bases, with 17 bases between them. Germline V gives CDR1 SQVTM, CDR2 ANQGSEA. CDR3 nucleotide sequence: TGCAGCTCACAGAGCGTGCTAATCTACAATGAGCAGTTCTTC. Amino acids: CSSQSVLIYNEQFF.

The chain is built from TRBV28 and TRBJ1-4; the match to TRBD1 covers 7 bases. J was trimmed by 2 bases and V by 5 bases; bases with no gene match: 17. This CDR3 spans 19 amino acids. Germline V lookup: CDR1 MDHEN, CDR2 SYDVKM. The CDR3 spells CASSPRQGVHATTNEKLFF. For the CDR3, the DNA is TGTGCCAGCAGTCCGCGGCAGGGGGTCCACGCCACCACTAATGAAAAACTGTTTTTT.

In this sample, this clonotype turned up many times. The chain uses TRBV27 and TRBJ2-1; D gene unclear. Trimming shortened V by 6 bases and J by 0 bases, and 15 bases separated the two germline ends. The germline V gene has CDR1 MNHEY and CDR2 SMNVEV (reference sequence). The CDR3 spans 16 residues. CDR3 residues: CASSMASFSSYNEQFF. Here the CDR3 DNA reads TGTGCCAGCAGCATGGCGTCTTTTAGCTCCTACAATGAGCAGTTCTTC.

This clonotype came up once. One end of the junction does not line up with germline, which may come from a read error. The chain uses TRBV7-6 and TRBJ2-1; 7 positions agree with TRBD2. The CDR3 runs 14 residues. Germline V lookup: CDR1 SGHVS, CDR2 FNYEAQ. The CDR3 coding sequence is TGTGCTAGCAGCTTAGATGGGACTAACGGGAAGGCGTTCTTC. Translating it yields CASSLDGTNGKAFF.

With respect to this clonotype: A read error may be the cause here, since a much bigger clone is one base away. The V call is TRBV20-1, the J call TRBJ1-6, with D possibly TRBD1 on 5 matching bases. The V gene's germline CDR1 is DFQATT and CDR2 SNEGSKA (reference sequence). The CDR3 is 17 amino acids. The chain's CDR3 is CSVRLFLGLSSNSPLHF. For the CDR3, the DNA is TGCAGTGTTAGATTATTTTTGGGACTCAGTAGTAATTCACCCCTCCACTTT.

This chain uses TRBV5-1 with TRBJ1-3, with 8 bases aligning to TRBD1. This CDR3 region has 16 residues. Trimming at V came to 4 bases and at J to 0 bases, leaving 6 bases not matched to a gene. CDR1 is SGHRS and CDR2 is YFSETQ in the germline V gene. DNA of the CDR3: TGCGCCAGCAGCACGGACAGGGTCCACTCTGGAAACACCATATATTTT. It translates to CASSTDRVHSGNTIYF.

Comment on this clonotype: At one end the junction does not follow the germline gene, possibly because of a read error. The V and J genes are TRBV7-3 and TRBJ1-1, with unresolved D. CDR3 length equals 15 residues. Germline lookup yields CDR1 SGHTA and CDR2 FQGTGA. The CDR3 DNA sequence: TGTGCCAGCAGCTTATACAGCCTGGGGAACATTGAAGCTTTCTTT. Its translation: CASSLYSLGNIEAFF.

The chain has TRBV7-9 and TRBJ2-7; D not certain. Trimming took off 8 bases at V and 6 bases at J, with 8 bases between the two ends. Looked up from germline, CDR1 is SEHNR and CDR2 is FQNEAQ (reference sequence). The CDR3 loop spans 10 amino acids. DNA of the CDR3: TGTGCCAGCCAAGGACCCGAGCAGTACTTC. Translated: CASQGPEQYF.

This clonotype was observed at least ten times. This rearrangement joins TRBV6-2 or TRBV6-3 to TRBJ2-1, with D perhaps assigned TRBD1 or TRBD2 (5 bases each). V was shortened by 7 bases and J by 4 bases, with 20 bases between the two germline ends. There are 16 residues in the CDR3. Germline CDR1 reads MNHEY; CDR2 reads SVGEGT. CDR3 DNA: TGTGCCAGCACCATGAGGGGCCGCGTAGAGTACAATGAGCAGTTCTTC. Its protein is CASTMRGRVEYNEQFF.

This clonotype has at least ten counts. The V call is TRBV27, the J call TRBJ2-2, with 9 bases matching TRBD1. The length of the CDR3 is 15 residues. Germline CDR1 reads MNHEY; CDR2 reads SMNVEV (reference sequence). Trimming took 7 bases from V and 5 from J; bases not matched to a gene: 8. The CDR3 DNA sequence: TGTGCCAGCACCCCCCGACAGGGGGGGACCGGGGAGCTGTTTTTT. This sequence encodes CASTPRQGGTGELFF.

J is TRBJ2-7 and V is TRBV20-1; 7 bases align to TRBD1. The CDR3 spans 13 residues. CDR1 is DFQATT and CDR2 is SNEGSKA in the germline V gene (reference sequence). The ends lost 7 bases at V and 2 bases at J; junction bases unmatched: 8. This CDR3 reads CSVLRDRTYEQYF. The CDR3 bases are TGCAGTGTCCTCCGGGACAGAACCTACGAGCAGTACTTC.

This clonotype was found once. Possible read error: a much larger clone is one base away. This chain uses TRBV6-2 or TRBV6-3 with TRBJ2-7; maybe TRBD2 (5 bases). The CDR3 runs to 14 residues. CDR1 MNHEY and CDR2 SVGEGT come from the germline V gene. CDR3 nucleotides: TGTGCCGGCAGTTTTGGGAGCCCCCCCTACGAGCAGTACTTC. Translated: CAGSFGSPPYEQYF.

The chain couples TRBV28 to TRBJ2-2; D gene uncertain. The V and J ends lost 7 bases and 3 bases respectively, with 15 bases between them. The CDR3 runs 15 residues. Germline CDR1 reads MDHEN; CDR2 reads SYDVKM. The CDR3 nucleotides read TGTGCCAGCAACACTCTCGGCTTTGACACCGGGGAGCTGTTTTTT. It yields the protein CASNTLGFDTGELFF.

The chain recombines TRBV28 with TRBJ2-1; 7 bases fit TRBD2. The J call may be in error: the DNA end matches TRBJ2-7 better. CDR1 MDHEN and CDR2 SYDVKM come from the germline V gene. This CDR3 region has 15 residues. CDR3 sequence reads: CASRGGTTLSYEQYF. The CDR3 nucleotides read TGTGCCAGCAGGGGCGGGACTACCCTATCCTACGAGCAGTACTTC.

This clonotype came up many times. The rearrangement links TRBV28 to TRBJ2-1, with 8 bases lining up with TRBD2. This CDR3 region has 14 residues. V shed 9 bases, J shed 1 base, and the junction held 5 bases outside the gene matches. The germline gives CDR1 MDHEN, CDR2 SYDVKM. The CDR3 protein is CASRAGVSYNEQFF. As DNA, the CDR3 is TGTGCCAGTCGAGCGGGAGTATCCTACAATGAGCAGTTCTTC.

About this clonotype: A clone one base away is much larger, so this may be a read error. The rearrangement uses TRBV7-2 and TRBJ2-7; 12 bases agree with TRBD2. The V and J ends lost 9 bases and 3 bases, in that order; junction bases with no gene match: 6. The germline gives CDR1 SGHTA, CDR2 FQGNSA. This CDR3 region has 14 residues. CDR3 DNA: TGTGCCAGAAGCAAACTAGCGGGAGGCTACGAGCAGTACTTC. Amino acids: CARSKLAGGYEQYF.

This clonotype was found a few times. V is TRBV28 and J is TRBJ2-2; 9 nucleotides agree with TRBD2. CDR1 and CDR2 (germline): MDHEN, SYDVKM. The V segment lost 8 bases and the J segment 3 bases; nucleotides outside the gene matches: 13. CDR3 length: 17 amino acids. The CDR3 region is CASGLAGAWYDTGELFF. As DNA, the CDR3 is TGTGCCAGCGGGTTAGCGGGAGCGTGGTATGACACCGGGGAGCTGTTTTTT.

With respect to this clonotype: A clone one base away is much larger, so this may be a read error. CDR3 bases: TGCGCCAGCAGCCAAGATCTAGGGGGCCCCTCCTACGAGCAGTACTTC. The encoded protein is CASSQDLGGPSYEQYF. The rearrangement uses TRBV5-4 and TRBJ2-7; TRBD1 matches at 7 bases. CDR1 is SGHNT and CDR2 is YYREEE in the germline V gene (reference sequence). The CDR3 is made up of 16 amino acids.